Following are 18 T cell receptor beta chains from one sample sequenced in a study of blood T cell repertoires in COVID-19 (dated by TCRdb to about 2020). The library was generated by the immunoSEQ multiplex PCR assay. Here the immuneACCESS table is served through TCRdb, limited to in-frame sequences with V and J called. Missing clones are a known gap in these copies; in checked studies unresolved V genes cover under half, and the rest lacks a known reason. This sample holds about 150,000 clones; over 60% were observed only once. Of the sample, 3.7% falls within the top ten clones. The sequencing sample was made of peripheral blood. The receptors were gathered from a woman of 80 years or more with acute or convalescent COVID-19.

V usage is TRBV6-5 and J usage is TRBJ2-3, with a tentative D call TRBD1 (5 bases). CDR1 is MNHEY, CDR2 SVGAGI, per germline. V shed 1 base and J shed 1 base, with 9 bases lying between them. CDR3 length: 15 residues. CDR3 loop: CASSYFPRGTDTQYF. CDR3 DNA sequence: TGTGCCAGCAGTTACTTCCCCAGGGGCACAGATACGCAGTATTTT.

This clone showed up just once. This CDR3 reads CSASRGFTGGYEQYF. In DNA, the CDR3 is TGCAGTGCTAGTCGCGGGTTTACCGGGGGTTACGAGCAGTACTTC. This chain links TRBV20-1 with TRBJ2-7; possible D gene TRBD2, 6 bases. CDR3 length: 15 residues. The V and J ends lost 3 bases and 4 bases respectively, with 19 bases between them. The V gene's germline CDR1 is DFQATT and CDR2 SNEGSKA (reference sequence).

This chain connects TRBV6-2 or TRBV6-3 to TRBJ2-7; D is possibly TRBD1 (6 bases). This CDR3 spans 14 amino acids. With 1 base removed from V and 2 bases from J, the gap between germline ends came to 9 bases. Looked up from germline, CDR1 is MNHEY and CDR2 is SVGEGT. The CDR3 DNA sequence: TGTGCCAGCAGTTACTGGCGGACAGCCTACGAGCAGTACTTC. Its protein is CASSYWRTAYEQYF.

The CDR3 DNA reads as TGTGCCAGCTCAGCGGGAGGGCCTGGCAATGAGCAGTTCTTC. Protein sequence: CASSAGGPGNEQFF. The rearrangement links TRBV9 to TRBJ2-1; TRBD2 matches at 10 bases. Unmatched junction bases numbered 7, after V lost 7 bases and J lost 6 bases. From germline, CDR1 is SGDLS and CDR2 YYNGEE. This CDR3 comprises 14 residues.

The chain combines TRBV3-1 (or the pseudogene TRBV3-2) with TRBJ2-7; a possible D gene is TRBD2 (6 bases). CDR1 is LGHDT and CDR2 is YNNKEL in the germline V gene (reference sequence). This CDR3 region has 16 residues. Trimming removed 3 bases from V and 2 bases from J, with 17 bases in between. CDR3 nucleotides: TGTGCCAGCAGCCACCGATTTGGGGGGAACCCCTACGAGCAGTACTTC. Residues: CASSHRFGGNPYEQYF.

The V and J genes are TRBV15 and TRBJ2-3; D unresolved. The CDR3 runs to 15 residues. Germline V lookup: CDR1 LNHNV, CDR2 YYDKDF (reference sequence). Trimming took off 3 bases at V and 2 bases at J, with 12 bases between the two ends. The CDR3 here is CATSRPAAPTDTQYF. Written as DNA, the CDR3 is TGTGCCACCAGCAGGCCCGCGGCCCCCACAGATACGCAGTATTTT.

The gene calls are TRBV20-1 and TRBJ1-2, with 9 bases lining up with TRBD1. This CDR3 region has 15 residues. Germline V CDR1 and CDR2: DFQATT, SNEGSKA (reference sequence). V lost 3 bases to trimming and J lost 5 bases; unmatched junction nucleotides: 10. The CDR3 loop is CSASWTGVSQYGYTF. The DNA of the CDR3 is TGCAGTGCTAGTTGGACAGGGGTTAGTCAATATGGCTACACCTTC.

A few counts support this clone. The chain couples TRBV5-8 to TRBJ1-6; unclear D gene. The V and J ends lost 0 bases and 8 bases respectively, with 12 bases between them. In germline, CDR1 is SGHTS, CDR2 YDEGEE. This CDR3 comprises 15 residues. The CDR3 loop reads CASSLVPSVDSPLHF. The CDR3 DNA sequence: TGTGCCAGCAGCTTGGTTCCCTCGGTGGATTCACCCCTCCACTTT.

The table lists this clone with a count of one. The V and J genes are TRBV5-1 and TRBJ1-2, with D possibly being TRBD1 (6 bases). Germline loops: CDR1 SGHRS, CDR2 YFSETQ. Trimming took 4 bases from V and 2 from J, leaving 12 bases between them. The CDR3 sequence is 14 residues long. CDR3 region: CASSPRDTNYGYTF. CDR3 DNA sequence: TGCGCCAGCAGCCCCCGGGACACAAACTATGGCTACACCTTC.

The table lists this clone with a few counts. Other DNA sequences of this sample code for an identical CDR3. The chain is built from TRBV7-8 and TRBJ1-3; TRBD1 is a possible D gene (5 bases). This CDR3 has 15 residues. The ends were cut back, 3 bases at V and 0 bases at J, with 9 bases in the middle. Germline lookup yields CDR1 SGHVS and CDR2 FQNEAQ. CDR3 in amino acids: CASSLVQGSGNTIYF. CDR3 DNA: TGTGCCAGCAGCTTGGTGCAGGGCTCTGGAAACACCATATATTTT.

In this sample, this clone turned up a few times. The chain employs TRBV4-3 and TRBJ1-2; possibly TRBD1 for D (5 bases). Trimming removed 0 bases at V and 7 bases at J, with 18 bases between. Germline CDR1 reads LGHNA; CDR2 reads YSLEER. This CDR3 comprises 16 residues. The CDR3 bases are TGCGCCAGCAGCCAAGAGGGGAACAGGAGAGGTGGTGGCTACACCTTC. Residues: CASSQEGNRRGGGYTF.

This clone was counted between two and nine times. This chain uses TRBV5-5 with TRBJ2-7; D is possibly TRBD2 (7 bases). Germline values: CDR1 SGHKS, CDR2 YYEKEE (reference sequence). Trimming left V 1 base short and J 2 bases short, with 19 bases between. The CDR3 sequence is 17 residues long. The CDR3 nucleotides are TGTGCCAGCAGCTTGCGGTCGGGGGGCCCCTCCACCTACGAGCAGTACTTC. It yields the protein CASSLRSGGPSTYEQYF.

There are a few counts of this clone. The CDR3 sequence is CAWSGGIRAEAFF. CDR3 DNA sequence: TGTGCCTGGAGTGGCGGGATCCGCGCTGAAGCTTTCTTT. The V call is TRBV30, the J call TRBJ1-1, with no clear D. The CDR3 is made up of 13 amino acids. CDR1 GTSNPN and CDR2 SVGIG come from the germline V gene (reference sequence). The V end lost 1 base, the J end lost 6 bases, and 12 bases lay between the germline ends.

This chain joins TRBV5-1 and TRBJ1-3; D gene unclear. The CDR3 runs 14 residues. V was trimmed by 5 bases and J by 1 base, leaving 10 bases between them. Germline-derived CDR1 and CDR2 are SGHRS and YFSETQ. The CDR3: CASSRETSGNTIYF. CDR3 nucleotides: TGCGCCAGCAGTAGAGAGACATCTGGAAACACCATATATTTT.

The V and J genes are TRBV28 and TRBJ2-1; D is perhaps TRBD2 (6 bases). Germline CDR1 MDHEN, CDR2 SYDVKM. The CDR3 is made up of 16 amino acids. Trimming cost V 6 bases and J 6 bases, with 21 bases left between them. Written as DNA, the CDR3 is TGTGCCAGCAGACGCACGCCTAGCGAATTATCCAATGAGCAGTTCTTC. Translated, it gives CASRRTPSELSNEQFF.

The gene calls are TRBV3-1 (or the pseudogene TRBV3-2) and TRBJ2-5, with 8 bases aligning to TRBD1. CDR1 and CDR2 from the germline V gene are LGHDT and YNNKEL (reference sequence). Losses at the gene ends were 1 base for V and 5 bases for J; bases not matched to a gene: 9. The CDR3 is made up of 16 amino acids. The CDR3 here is CASSQGQGRGQETQYF. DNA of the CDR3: TGTGCCAGCAGCCAAGGTCAGGGCAGGGGGCAGGAGACCCAGTACTTC.

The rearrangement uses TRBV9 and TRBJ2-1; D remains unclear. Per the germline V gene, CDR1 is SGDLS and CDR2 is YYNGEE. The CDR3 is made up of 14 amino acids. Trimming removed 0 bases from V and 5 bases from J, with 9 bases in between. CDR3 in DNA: TGTGCCAGCAGCGTAGTTACAGCTCACAATGAGCAGTTCTTC. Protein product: CASSVVTAHNEQFF.

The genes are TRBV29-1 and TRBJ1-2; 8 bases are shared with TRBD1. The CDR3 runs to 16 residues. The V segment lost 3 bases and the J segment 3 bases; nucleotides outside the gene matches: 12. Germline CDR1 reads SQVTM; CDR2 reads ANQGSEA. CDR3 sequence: CSVDPLGGQGDYGYTF. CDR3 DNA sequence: TGCAGCGTTGACCCGCTGGGAGGACAGGGCGACTATGGCTACACCTTC.